The next 10 T cell receptor beta chains were all read from a single sample in a study of early T cells in non-severe SARS-CoV-2 infection. TCRdb re-called the 5' RACE reads through MiXCR, storing one row per CDR3 protein. This table holds more than 70,000 distinct CDR3 sequences, 9% to 15% found once. Specimen: whole blood. The source is an adult who was a healthcare worker with PCR-confirmed SARS-CoV-2 infection or an uninfected control (not recorded which).

This clonotype was counted many times. The chain joins TRBV6-5 to TRBJ2-7; D is perhaps TRBD2 (7 bases). The CDR3 covers 14 residues. Deletions cut 6 bases from V and 7 bases from J, with 19 bases between. The V gene's germline CDR1 is MNHEY and CDR2 SVGAGI. The CDR3 reads CASRGEGDLEEQYF. DNA for the CDR3: TGTGCCAGCAGGGGGGAGGGGGATCTAGAAGAGCAGTACTTC.

There are a few counts of this clonotype. The CDR3 spells CASSSLGGDDGYTF. In DNA, the CDR3 is TGTGCCAGTAGTAGCTTAGGAGGGGACGACGGCTACACCTTC. The rearrangement joins TRBV19 to TRBJ1-2, with a possible D match to TRBD1 (5 bases). Germline CDR1 is LNHDA and CDR2 is SQIVND (reference sequence). With 4 bases removed from V and 8 bases from J, the gap between germline ends came to 17 bases. CDR3 length: 14 residues.

At least ten counts were recorded for this clonotype. This chain links TRBV27 with TRBJ2-3; 7 bases align to TRBD1. The CDR3 is 15 residues long. Germline lookup yields CDR1 MNHEY and CDR2 SMNVEV (reference sequence). V dropped 2 bases and J dropped 3; count of bases not matched to a gene: 5. In DNA form, the CDR3 reads TGTGCCAGCAGTTTAGGAACAGGGGTGACAGATACGCAGTATTTT. This translates into CASSLGTGVTDTQYF.

Ten or more counts support this clonotype. The CDR3 DNA reads TGTGCCAGCTCACCACCAGGAGGGACTGGGGCCAACGTCCTGACTTTC. Amino acid sequence: CASSPPGGTGANVLTF. This sequence joins TRBV18 and TRBJ2-6; a weak D match, TRBD2 (6 bases). Trimming left V 0 bases short and J 2 bases short, with 8 bases between. CDR1 is KGHSH, CDR2 LQKENI, per germline. This CDR3 is 16 amino acids long. Full variable domain (remainder filled in from reference TRBV18 and TRBJ2-6): NAGVMQNPRHLVRRRGQEARLRCSPMKGHSHVYWYRQLPEEGLKFMVYLQKENIIDESGMPKERFSAEFPKEGPSILRIQQVVRGDSAAYFCASSPPGGTGANVLTFGAGSRLTVL.

The V gene is TRBV4-3, the J gene TRBJ2-1; D is unclear. Germline V CDR1 and CDR2: LGHNA, YSLEER. The germline V and J ends were trimmed by 0 bases and 7 bases, with 10 bases remaining between them. The CDR3 is 14 residues long. DNA of the CDR3: TGCGCCAGCAGCCAAGACGTGAGTCGGAATGAGCAGTTCTTC. Translated: CASSQDVSRNEQFF.

This clonotype was counted between two and nine times. The chain uses TRBV9 and TRBJ2-3, with TRBD2 matching over 13 bases. CDR3 length: 17 residues. Germline loops: CDR1 SGDLS, CDR2 YYNGEE. The V gene end was trimmed by 3 bases and the J gene end by 2 bases; junction bases not matched to a gene: 6. CDR3 sequence (DNA): TGTGCCAGCAGCGGGACTAGCGGGAGCGGGTTCACAGATACGCAGTATTTT. This codes for CASSGTSGSGFTDTQYF.

The sample holds many counts of this clonotype. The genes are TRBV20-1 and TRBJ1-6; D not resolved. The V gene's germline CDR1 is DFQATT and CDR2 SNEGSKA (reference sequence). CDR3 length: 13 amino acids. V was pared by 1 base and J by 7 bases, with 8 bases between. CDR3 region: CSARAQLNSPLHF. CDR3 DNA sequence: TGCAGTGCTAGAGCGCAGTTGAATTCACCCCTCCACTTT.

The V and J genes are TRBV4-1 and TRBJ2-4, with D possibly matching TRBD1 (6 bases). The germline V gene encodes CDR1 MGHRA and CDR2 YSYEKL. The CDR3 is 15 residues long. The germline V and J ends were trimmed by 3 bases and 2 bases, with 11 bases remaining between them. The CDR3 coding sequence is TGCGCCAGCAGCCAGGCCTGGGACACCAAAAACATTCAGTACTTC. This codes for CASSQAWDTKNIQYF.

The J gene is TRBJ1-3, the V gene TRBV12-3 or TRBV12-4; D is ambiguous. This CDR3 contains 13 residues. Trimming removed 3 bases from V and 0 bases from J, with 3 bases in between. The CDR3: CASSFDSGNTIYF. The CDR3 coding sequence is TGTGCCAGCAGTTTTGACTCTGGAAACACCATATATTTT.

This clonotype was recorded a few times. This rearrangement joins TRBV5-1 to TRBJ1-2; 10 nucleotides line up with TRBD1. Germline V gene sequence: CDR1 SGHRS, CDR2 YFSETQ. The CDR3 length is 15 residues. Trimming at V came to 0 bases and at J to 8 bases, leaving 7 bases not matched to a gene. Here the CDR3 reads CASSLAGTGEEGYTF. The DNA of the CDR3 is TGCGCCAGCAGCTTGGCCGGGACAGGGGAGGAAGGCTACACCTTC.